These 22 T cell receptor beta chains share one sample of origin, sequenced in a study of cytomegalovirus exposure and HLA in healthy donors. A multiplex PCR was run with 60 Vbeta primers and 13 Jbeta primers. Clones were sequenced by immunoSEQ multiplex PCR, and TCRdb holds only the in-frame ones, with some missing. The sample records 150,000 to 200,000 clones, approximately 83% being singletons. The specimen was PBMCs. These receptors originate from a male donor in good health and CMV-seronegative.

The chain has TRBV11-3 and TRBJ2-7; TRBD2 matches 7 bases. Germline CDR1 and CDR2: SGHNT and YENEEA. The CDR3 sequence is 14 residues long. V dropped 8 bases and J dropped 6; count of bases not matched to a gene: 13. CDR3 region: CASSPAGARSEQYF. The CDR3 DNA sequence: TGTGCCAGCTCCCCGGCGGGAGCAAGATCCGAGCAGTACTTC.

V gene TRBV27 combines with J gene TRBJ2-3, with 10 bases matching TRBD2. The V segment lost 4 bases and the J segment 4 bases; nucleotides outside the gene matches: 8. This CDR3 contains 16 residues. The germline gives CDR1 MNHEY, CDR2 SMNVEV (reference sequence). The CDR3, as DNA: TGTGCCAGCAGTTCCCAGCGGGGGGGCAAGTCAGATACGCAGTATTTT. As protein: CASSSQRGGKSDTQYF.

The count of this clone is one. This chain uses TRBV5-5 with TRBJ2-2; D possibly corresponds to TRBD1 (6 bases). Germline V gene lookup returns CDR1 SGHKS and CDR2 YYEKEE (reference sequence). V lost 4 bases and J 1 base, leaving 11 bases between the germline ends. The CDR3 has 15 residues. CDR3 protein: CASSMTGLNTGELFF. CDR3 coding DNA: TGTGCCAGCAGCATGACAGGATTGAACACCGGGGAGCTGTTTTTT.

The V call is TRBV7-2, the J call TRBJ2-7; no clear D. The V and J ends lost 5 bases and 5 bases respectively, with 16 bases between them. CDR3 length equals 14 residues. Germline-derived CDR1 and CDR2 are SGHTA and FQGNSA. Here the CDR3 DNA reads TGTGCCAGCAGCCCACCTAGTTACCTCCACGAGCAGTACTTC. Encoded protein: CASSPPSYLHEQYF.

The chain links TRBV27 to TRBJ1-2, with 7 bases matching TRBD1. The V and J ends lost 6 bases and 3 bases, in that order; junction bases with no gene match: 4. The length of the CDR3 is 13 residues. CDR1 is MNHEY, CDR2 SMNVEV, per germline (reference sequence). The CDR3 bases are TGTGCCAGCAGCCAAACAGGGGACTATGGCTACACCTTC. It codes for CASSQTGDYGYTF.

V is TRBV7-9 and J is TRBJ1-3; no clear D gene. Germline lookup yields CDR1 SEHNR and CDR2 FQNEAQ (reference sequence). The CDR3 covers 14 residues. CDR3 sequence reads: CAQSRPAPGNTIYF. CDR3 coding DNA: TGTGCTCAATCCAGGCCCGCCCCTGGAAACACCATATATTTT. The full variable domain, with the rest looked up from reference TRBV7-9 and TRBJ1-3, is DTGVSQNPRHKITKRGQNVTFRCDPISEHNRLYWYRQTLGQGPEFLTYFQNEAQLEKSRLLSDRFSAERPKGSFSTLEIQRTEQGDSAMYLCAQSRPAPGNTIYFGEGSWLTVV.

This chain links TRBV30 with TRBJ2-1, with a weak D call TRBD2 (6 bases). Germline V gene sequence: CDR1 GTSNPN, CDR2 SVGIG (reference sequence). The CDR3 spans 15 residues. V was shortened by 3 bases and J by 2 bases, with 14 bases between the two germline ends. CDR3 bases: TGTGCCTGGAGGGTTAGCGGACTCACCTACAATGAGCAGTTCTTC. As protein: CAWRVSGLTYNEQFF.

For the CDR3, the DNA is TGTGCCAGCCAGGACAGGGGGCGCGGAGAGAGCGACATTCAGTACTTC. Residues: CASQDRGRGESDIQYF. V gene TRBV19 combines with J gene TRBJ2-4, with 11 positions matching TRBD1. There are 16 residues in the CDR3. The ends lost 9 bases at V and 8 bases at J; junction bases unmatched: 15. In germline, CDR1 is LNHDA, CDR2 SQIVND (reference sequence). Full variable domain (remainder filled in from reference TRBV19 and TRBJ2-4): DGGITQSPKYLFRKEGQNVTLSCEQNLNHDAMYWYRQDPGQGLRLIYYSQIVNDFQKGDIAEGYSVSREKKESFPLTVTSAQKNPTAFYLCASQDRGRGESDIQYFGAGTRLSVL.

This clone came up a few times. The chain has TRBV7-2 and TRBJ2-5; TRBD1 matches 9 bases. The J call may not be correct, given that the DNA end is closer to TRBJ2-7. The CDR3 extends over 16 amino acids. Germline V CDR1 and CDR2: SGHTA, FQGNSA. The CDR3 coding sequence is TGTGCCAGCAGCTTAGCGGGGACAGGGCCCATCTACGAGCAGTACTTC. This translates into CASSLAGTGPIYEQYF.

The rearrangement links TRBV2 to TRBJ2-5, with a tentative D call TRBD1 (7 bases). Germline CDR1 reads SNHLY; CDR2 reads FYNNEI. The ends were cut back, 6 bases at V and 0 bases at J, with 17 bases in the middle. This CDR3 is built from 16 residues. CDR3 coding DNA: TGTGCCAGCAGCGGGGGACAGTCCCTGTACCAAGAGACCCAGTACTTC. Translating gives CASSGGQSLYQETQYF.

This clone was seen more than once but under ten times. Additional DNA sequences in this sample encode the identical CDR3. The gene calls are TRBV18 and TRBJ2-1; D possibly corresponds to TRBD1 (6 bases). The length of the CDR3 is 16 residues. V was cut by 0 bases and J by 4 bases, with 13 bases left in between. Germline CDR1 KGHSH, CDR2 LQKENI. The CDR3: CASSPPSRGLYNEQFF. The CDR3, as DNA: TGTGCCAGCTCACCACCGTCCAGGGGTCTTTACAATGAGCAGTTCTTC.

The V call is TRBV7-2, the J call TRBJ1-1; D is uncertain. The CDR3 has 13 residues. In germline, CDR1 is SGHTA, CDR2 FQGNSA. V lost 7 bases and J lost 5, with 14 bases in between. The CDR3 region has the DNA TGTGCCAGCACCCTCCCCCTGTTTACTGAAGCTTTCTTT. Its translation is CASTLPLFTEAFF.

Comment on this clone: A read error may produce the germline difference seen at one junction end. The chain is built from TRBV7-9 and TRBJ1-3; maybe TRBD1 (6 bases). Germline V gene lookup returns CDR1 SEHNR and CDR2 FQNEAQ (reference sequence). The CDR3 is 17 amino acids. The CDR3 nucleotides are TGTTCCAGCAGCCTCCGGGACACTCCTAACACTGGAAACACCATATATTTT. This codes for CSSSLRDTPNTGNTIYF. The full variable domain, completed using reference TRBV7-9 and TRBJ1-3, is DTGVSQNPRHKITKRGQNVTFRCDPISEHNRLYWYRQTLGQGPEFLTYFQNEAQLEKSRLLSDRFSAERPKGSFSTLEIQRTEQGDSAMYLCSSSLRDTPNTGNTIYFGEGSWLTVV.

This clone was seen only once. The genes are TRBV11-2 and TRBJ2-7; D is possibly TRBD1 (6 bases). The CDR3 totals 15 residues. The germline CDR1 and CDR2 sequences are SGHAT and FQNNGV. V gave up 6 bases and J gave up 1 base, with 16 bases separating them. CDR3 nucleotide sequence: TGTGCCAGCAGTTTTGGTGGGGGCCAGTCCTACGAGCAGTACTTC. Its translation is CASSFGGGQSYEQYF.

The genes are TRBV28 and TRBJ1-4, with D maybe TRBD1 (5 bases). Deletions cut 7 bases from V and 3 bases from J, with 12 bases between. In germline, CDR1 is MDHEN, CDR2 SYDVKM. There are 14 residues in the CDR3. The CDR3 DNA follows: TGTGCCAGCACCAGAAGGGGTTCTAATGAAAAACTGTTTTTT. The encoded protein is CASTRRGSNEKLFF.

The rearrangement joins TRBV19 to TRBJ1-5, with 8 bases lining up with TRBD1. Germline trimming cut 3 bases from V and 3 bases from J; bases unmatched to any gene: 7. This CDR3 has 16 residues. CDR1 LNHDA and CDR2 SQIVND come from the germline V gene (reference sequence). The CDR3 coding sequence is TGTGCCAGTAGTATCTTTGGGACAGGTATCAATCAGCCCCAGCATTTT. Translating gives CASSIFGTGINQPQHF.

The sample holds one count of this clone. The V and J genes are TRBV4-1 and TRBJ2-3; 12 nucleotides align to TRBD2. Germline CDR1 reads MGHRA; CDR2 reads YSYEKL. Trimming cost V 4 bases and J 2 bases; bases outside gene matches: 7. This CDR3 has 17 amino acids. Here the CDR3 reads CASSRRTSGTNTDTQYF. Here the CDR3 DNA reads TGCGCCAGCAGCCGGAGGACTAGCGGGACCAACACAGATACGCAGTATTTT.

The V and J genes are TRBV5-4 and TRBJ2-5; TRBD1 matches 8 bases. The last part of the DNA fits TRBJ2-7 better; the J call may be wrong. CDR1 SGHNT and CDR2 YYREEE come from the germline V gene (reference sequence). The CDR3 length is 16 residues. CDR3 DNA sequence: TGTGCCAGCAGCTACTCAGGGGGCGCGACCCCCTACGAGCAGTACTTC. It specifies CASSYSGGATPYEQYF.

The chain recombines TRBV10-1 with TRBJ1-2; no clear D. The V end was cut by 6 bases, the J end by 5 bases, with 31 bases between. Germline lookup yields CDR1 WNHNN and CDR2 SYGVQD (reference sequence). This CDR3 region has 19 residues. Here the CDR3 reads CASSGKPRWPHLGEYGYTF. CDR3 nucleotide sequence: TGCGCCAGCAGCGGGAAGCCAAGGTGGCCCCACCTAGGCGAGTATGGCTACACCTTC.

The chain links TRBV19 to TRBJ2-3, with D perhaps matching TRBD2 (5 bases). The CDR3 covers 15 residues. V lost 5 bases and J 2 bases, leaving 14 bases between the germline ends. Per germline, CDR1 LNHDA and CDR2 SQIVND (reference sequence). CDR3 DNA sequence: TGTGCCAGTAGTGCGCCGGAGGAAGCCACAGATACGCAGTATTTT. Translating gives CASSAPEEATDTQYF.

V is TRBV9 and J is TRBJ2-7; tentative D call: TRBD2 (7 bases). The CDR3 is made up of 15 amino acids. Trimming took off 0 bases at V and 2 bases at J, with 12 bases between the two ends. CDR1 SGDLS and CDR2 YYNGEE come from the germline V gene. CDR3 nucleotide sequence: TGTGCCAGCAGCGTAGAGGCGGGGGCGACCTACGAGCAGTACTTC. Protein product: CASSVEAGATYEQYF.

V usage is TRBV30 and J usage is TRBJ1-2; 7 bases are a match to TRBD1. The V and J ends lost 5 bases and 6 bases, in that order; junction bases with no gene match: 12. CDR1 and CDR2 from the germline V gene are GTSNPN and SVGIG (reference sequence). CDR3 length: 14 residues. Here the CDR3 DNA reads TGTGCCTGGCCCCGGGGCGAGGGGGCCAATGGCTACACCTTC. Amino acids: CAWPRGEGANGYTF. The whole variable domain, remainder taken from reference TRBV30 and TRBJ1-2, is SQTIHQWPATLVQPVGSPLSLECTVEGTSNPNLYWYRQAAGRGLQLLFYSVGIGQISSEVPQNLSASRPQDRQFILSSKKLLLSDSGFYLCAWPRGEGANGYTFGSGTRLTVV.